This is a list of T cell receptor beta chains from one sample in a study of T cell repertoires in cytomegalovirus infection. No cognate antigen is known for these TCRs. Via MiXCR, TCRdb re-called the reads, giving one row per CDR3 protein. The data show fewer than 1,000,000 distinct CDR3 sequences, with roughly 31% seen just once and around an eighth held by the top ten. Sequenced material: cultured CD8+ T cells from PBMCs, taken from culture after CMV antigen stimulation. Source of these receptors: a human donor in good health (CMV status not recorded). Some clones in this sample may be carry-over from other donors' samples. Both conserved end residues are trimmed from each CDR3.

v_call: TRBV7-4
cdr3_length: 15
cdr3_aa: ASSRGTSGGFCNEQF

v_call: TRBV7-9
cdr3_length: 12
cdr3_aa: ASRTNGADTEAF

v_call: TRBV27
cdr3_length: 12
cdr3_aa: ASSHGGSTEKLF

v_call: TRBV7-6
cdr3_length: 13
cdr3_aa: ASSLADRENYGYT

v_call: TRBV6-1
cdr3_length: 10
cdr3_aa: ASTGDKYEQY

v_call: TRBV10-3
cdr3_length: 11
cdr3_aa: AISDTDGGELF

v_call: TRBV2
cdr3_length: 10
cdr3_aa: ASGFFQETQY

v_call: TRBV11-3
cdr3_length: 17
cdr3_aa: ASSLYWTGISKKDTEAF

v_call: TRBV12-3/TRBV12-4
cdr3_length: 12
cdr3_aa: ASSHFSDGYEQY

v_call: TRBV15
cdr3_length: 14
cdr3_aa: ATSRTGTGLFNEQF

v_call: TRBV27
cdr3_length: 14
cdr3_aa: ASSPPDRGLGETQY

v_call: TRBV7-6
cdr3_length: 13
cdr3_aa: ASSPDRGLFSPQH

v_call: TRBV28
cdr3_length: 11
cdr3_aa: ASRSWATDTQY

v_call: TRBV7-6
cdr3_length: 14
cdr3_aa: ASSSKWGGSTDTQY

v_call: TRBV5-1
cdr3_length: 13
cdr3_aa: ASSLVPGAGETQY

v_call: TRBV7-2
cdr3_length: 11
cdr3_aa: ASSLVRAYEQY

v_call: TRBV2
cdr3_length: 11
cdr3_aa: ASSVIGNTEAF

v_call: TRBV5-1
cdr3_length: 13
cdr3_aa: ASSGPGGMNTEAF

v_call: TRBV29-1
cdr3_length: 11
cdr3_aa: SVEVQGGETQY

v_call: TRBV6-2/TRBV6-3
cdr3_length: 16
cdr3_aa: ASSSLYPEGSAGTEAF

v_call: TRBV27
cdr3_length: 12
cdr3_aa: ASSLFGDWTEAF

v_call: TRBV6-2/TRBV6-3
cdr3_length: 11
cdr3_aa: ASSYFRMGEAF

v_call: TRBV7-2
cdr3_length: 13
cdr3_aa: ASSSRDRLNYGYT

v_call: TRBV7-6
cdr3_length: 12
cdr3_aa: ASSFMGDQETQY

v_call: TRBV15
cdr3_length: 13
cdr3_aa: ATKRSGGAGNTQY

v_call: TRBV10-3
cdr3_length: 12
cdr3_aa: AITFTGDPGELF

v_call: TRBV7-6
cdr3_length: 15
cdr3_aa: ASSFPGGGRNTGELF

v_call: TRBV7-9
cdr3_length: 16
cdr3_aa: ASSRNRDGALGADTQY

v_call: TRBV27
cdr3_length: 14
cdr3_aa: ASSHTYTGLNSPLH

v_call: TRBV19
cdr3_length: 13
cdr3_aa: ASSILGRQTDTQY

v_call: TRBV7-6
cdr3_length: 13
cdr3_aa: ASRPGTSGTDTQY

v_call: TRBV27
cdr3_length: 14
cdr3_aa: ASSLRAGEPLNEQF

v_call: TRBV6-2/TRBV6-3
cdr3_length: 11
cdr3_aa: ASSPWDTGELF

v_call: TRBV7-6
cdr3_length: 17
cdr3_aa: ASSLVWGQGTSGANVLT

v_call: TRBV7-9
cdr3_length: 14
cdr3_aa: ASSLAEGPSSYEQY

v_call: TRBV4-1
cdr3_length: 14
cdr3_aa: ASSQHRADNADEQF

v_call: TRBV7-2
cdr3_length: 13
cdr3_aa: ASSYTGTGNTEAF

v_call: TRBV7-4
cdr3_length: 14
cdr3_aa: ASSLAPEVNTGELF

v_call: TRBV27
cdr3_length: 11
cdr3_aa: ASSSAGGYGYT

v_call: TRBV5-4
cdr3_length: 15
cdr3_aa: ASSLTTMATYHDGYT

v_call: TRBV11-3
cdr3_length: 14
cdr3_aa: ASSPSSEGLYNEQF

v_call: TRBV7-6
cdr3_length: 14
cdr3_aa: ASSGSITRLNYGYT